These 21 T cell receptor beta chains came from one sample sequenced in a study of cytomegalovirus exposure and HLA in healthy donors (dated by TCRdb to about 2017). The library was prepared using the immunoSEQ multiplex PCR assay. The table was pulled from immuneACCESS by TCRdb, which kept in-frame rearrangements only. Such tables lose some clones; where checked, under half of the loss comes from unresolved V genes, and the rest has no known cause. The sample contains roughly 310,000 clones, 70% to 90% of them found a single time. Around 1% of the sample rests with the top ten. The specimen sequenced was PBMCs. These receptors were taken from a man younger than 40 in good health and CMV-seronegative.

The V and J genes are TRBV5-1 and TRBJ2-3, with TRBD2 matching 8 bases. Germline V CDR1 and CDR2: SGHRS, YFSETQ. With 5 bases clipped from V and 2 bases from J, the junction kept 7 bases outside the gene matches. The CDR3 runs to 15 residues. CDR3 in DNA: TGCGCCAGCAGGGGGATAGCGGGGAACACAGATACGCAGTATTTT. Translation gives CASRGIAGNTDTQYF.

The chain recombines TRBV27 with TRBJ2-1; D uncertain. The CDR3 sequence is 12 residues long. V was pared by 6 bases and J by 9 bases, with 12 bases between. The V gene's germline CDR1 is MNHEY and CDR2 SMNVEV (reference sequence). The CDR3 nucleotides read TGTGCCAGCAGCCCACAGCTTTCTGAGCAGTTCTTC. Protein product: CASSPQLSEQFF.

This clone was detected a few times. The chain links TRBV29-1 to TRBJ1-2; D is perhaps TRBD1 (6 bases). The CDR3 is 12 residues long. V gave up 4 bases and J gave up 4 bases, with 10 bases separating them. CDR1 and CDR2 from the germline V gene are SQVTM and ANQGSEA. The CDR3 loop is CSVGQVSYGYTF. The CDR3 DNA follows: TGCAGCGTTGGACAGGTTTCCTATGGCTACACCTTC.

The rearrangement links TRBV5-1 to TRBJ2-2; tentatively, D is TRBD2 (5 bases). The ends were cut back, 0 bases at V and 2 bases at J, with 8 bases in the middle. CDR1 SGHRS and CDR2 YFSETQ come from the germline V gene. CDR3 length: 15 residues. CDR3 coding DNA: TGCGCCAGCAGCTTGGGACTACCCAACACCGGGGAGCTGTTTTTT. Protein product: CASSLGLPNTGELFF.

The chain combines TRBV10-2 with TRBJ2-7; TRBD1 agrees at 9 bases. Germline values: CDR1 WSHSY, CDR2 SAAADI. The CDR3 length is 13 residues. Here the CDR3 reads CASRGQGRYEQYF. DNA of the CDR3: TGCGCGAGCCGTGGACAGGGGAGATACGAGCAGTACTTC.

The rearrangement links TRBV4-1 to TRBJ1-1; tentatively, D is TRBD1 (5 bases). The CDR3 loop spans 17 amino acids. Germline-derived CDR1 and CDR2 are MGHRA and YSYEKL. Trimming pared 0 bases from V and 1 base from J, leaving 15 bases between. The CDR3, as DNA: TGCGCCAGCAGCCAAGATCGGCAGGGTAGGGAGAACACTGAAGCTTTCTTT. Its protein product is CASSQDRQGRENTEAFF.

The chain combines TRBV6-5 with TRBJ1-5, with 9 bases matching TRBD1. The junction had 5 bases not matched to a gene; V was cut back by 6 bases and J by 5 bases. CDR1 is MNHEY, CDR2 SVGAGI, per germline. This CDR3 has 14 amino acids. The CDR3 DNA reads TGTGCCAGCAGAACGGGACAGGGTGATCAGCCCCAGCATTTT. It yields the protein CASRTGQGDQPQHF.

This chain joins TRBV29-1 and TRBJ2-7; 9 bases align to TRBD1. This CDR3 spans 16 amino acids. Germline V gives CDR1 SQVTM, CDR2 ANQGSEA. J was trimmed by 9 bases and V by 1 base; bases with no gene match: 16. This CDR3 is CSVEVGTTGGAGPQYF. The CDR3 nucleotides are TGCAGCGTTGAAGTCGGGACAACAGGGGGCGCCGGCCCGCAGTACTTC.

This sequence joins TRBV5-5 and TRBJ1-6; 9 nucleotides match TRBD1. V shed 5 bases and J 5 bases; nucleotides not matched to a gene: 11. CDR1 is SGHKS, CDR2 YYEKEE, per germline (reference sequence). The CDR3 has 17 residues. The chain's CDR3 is CASSSLTGGMNNSPLHF. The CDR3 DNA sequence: TGTGCCAGCAGTTCGCTTACAGGGGGCATGAATAATTCACCCCTCCACTTT.

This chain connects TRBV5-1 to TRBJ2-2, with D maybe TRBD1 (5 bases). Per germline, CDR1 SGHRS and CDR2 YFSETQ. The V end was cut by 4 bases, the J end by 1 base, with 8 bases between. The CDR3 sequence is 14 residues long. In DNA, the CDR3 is TGCGCCAGCAGCCTAGACAGGAACACCGGGGAGCTGTTTTTT. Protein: CASSLDRNTGELFF.

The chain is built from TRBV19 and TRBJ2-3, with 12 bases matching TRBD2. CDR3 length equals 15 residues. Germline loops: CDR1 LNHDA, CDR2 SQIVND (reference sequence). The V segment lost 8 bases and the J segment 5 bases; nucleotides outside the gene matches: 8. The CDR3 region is CASLSLAGGIDTQYF. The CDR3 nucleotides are TGTGCCAGTTTGTCGCTAGCGGGGGGGATAGATACGCAGTATTTT.

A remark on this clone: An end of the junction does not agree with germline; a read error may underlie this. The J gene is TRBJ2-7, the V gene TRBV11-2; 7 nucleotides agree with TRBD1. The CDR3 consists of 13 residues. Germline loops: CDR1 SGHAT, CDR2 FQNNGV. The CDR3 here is CASSVDRDYEQYF. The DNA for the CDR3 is TGTGCCAGCAGCGTAGACAGGGACTACGAGCAGTACTTC.

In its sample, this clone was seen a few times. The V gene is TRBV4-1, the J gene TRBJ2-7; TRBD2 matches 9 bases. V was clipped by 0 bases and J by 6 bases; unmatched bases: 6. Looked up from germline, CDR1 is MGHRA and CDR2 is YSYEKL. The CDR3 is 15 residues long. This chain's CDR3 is CASSQDVASGVEQYF. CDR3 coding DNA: TGCGCCAGCAGCCAAGATGTCGCTAGCGGGGTCGAGCAGTACTTC.

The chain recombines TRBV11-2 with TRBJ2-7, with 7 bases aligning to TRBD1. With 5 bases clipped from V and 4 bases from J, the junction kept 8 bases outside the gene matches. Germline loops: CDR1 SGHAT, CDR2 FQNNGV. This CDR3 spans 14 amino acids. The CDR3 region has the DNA TGTGCCAGCAGCACCGGGACAGCGATATACGAGCAGTACTTC. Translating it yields CASSTGTAIYEQYF.

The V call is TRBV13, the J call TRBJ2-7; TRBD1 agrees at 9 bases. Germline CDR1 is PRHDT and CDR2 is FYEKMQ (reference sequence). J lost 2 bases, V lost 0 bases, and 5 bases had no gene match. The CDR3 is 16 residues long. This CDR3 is CASSLGRTGETYEQYF. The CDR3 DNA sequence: TGTGCCAGCAGCTTAGGCCGGACAGGGGAAACCTACGAGCAGTACTTC.

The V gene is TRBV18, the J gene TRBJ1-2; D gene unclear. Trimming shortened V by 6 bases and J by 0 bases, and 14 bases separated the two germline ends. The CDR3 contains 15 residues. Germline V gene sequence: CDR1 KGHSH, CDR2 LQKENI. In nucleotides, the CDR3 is TGTGCCAGCTCCCCTCCCACAGAAGCTAACTATGGCTACACCTTC. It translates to CASSPPTEANYGYTF.

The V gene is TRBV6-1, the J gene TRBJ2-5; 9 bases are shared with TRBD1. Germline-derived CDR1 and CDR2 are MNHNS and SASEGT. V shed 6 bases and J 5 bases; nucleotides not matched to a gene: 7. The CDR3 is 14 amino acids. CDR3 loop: CASRATGGGETQYF. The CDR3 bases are TGTGCCAGCAGGGCGACAGGGGGAGGGGAGACCCAGTACTTC.

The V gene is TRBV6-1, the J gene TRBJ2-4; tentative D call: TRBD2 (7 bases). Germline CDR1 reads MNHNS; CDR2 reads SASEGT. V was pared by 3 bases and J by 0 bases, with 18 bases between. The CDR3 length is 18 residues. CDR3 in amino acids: CASSEQGGGSLAKNIQYF. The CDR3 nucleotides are TGTGCCAGCAGTGAGCAGGGAGGGGGGAGTTTAGCCAAAAACATTCAGTACTTC.

The CDR3: CASSDREETDTQYF. CDR3 nucleotides: TGTGCCAGCAGCGACAGGGAAGAAACAGATACGCAGTATTTT. The genes are TRBV7-6 and TRBJ2-3; 7 bases agree with TRBD1. CDR1 is SGHVS and CDR2 is FNYEAQ in the germline V gene. This CDR3 is 14 amino acids long. The trim removed 5 bases at V and 3 bases at J, leaving 5 bases unmatched.

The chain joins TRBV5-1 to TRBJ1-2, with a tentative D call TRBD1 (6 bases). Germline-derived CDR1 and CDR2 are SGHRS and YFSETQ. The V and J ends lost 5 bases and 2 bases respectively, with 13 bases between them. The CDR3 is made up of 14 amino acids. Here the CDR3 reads CASRELRGNYGYTF. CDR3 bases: TGCGCCAGCAGGGAGCTCAGGGGAAACTATGGCTACACCTTC.

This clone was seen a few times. The CDR3 DNA reads TGTGCCAGCAGTTATGGTCTTGGCAGTACCTACGAGCAGTACTTC. Translation gives CASSYGLGSTYEQYF. This chain joins TRBV6-5 and TRBJ2-7, with D unclear. Trimming shortened V by 3 bases and J by 2 bases, and 14 bases separated the two germline ends. The CDR3 length is 15 residues. Germline V CDR1 and CDR2: MNHEY, SVGAGI.